The 9 T cell receptor beta chains in this list originate from one sample, sequenced in a study of T cells in women clearing cervical HPV infection (dated by TCRdb to between 2018 and 2020). Preparation of the library involved the immunoSEQ multiplex PCR assay. TCRdb carries this immuneACCESS record with in-frame sequences only. Its versions omit some clonotypes, under half of them owing to an unresolved V gene in the studies checked, with the rest unexplained. The table held for this sample gives around 25,000 clones. Clones ranked in the top ten supply approximately 5.4% of the sample. Sequencing was carried out using blood buffy coat. The receptors here all came from a woman aged 18-70 years with a cervical HPV16 infection that either progressed to CIN3+ or cleared (not recorded which).

About this clone itself: Coverage ceases 3 residues before the CDR3 finishes, and the germline J gene fills in the end. The rearrangement uses TRBV19 and TRBJ1-2; D is possibly TRBD1 (6 bases). This CDR3 region has 14 residues. The germline V gene has CDR1 LNHDA and CDR2 SQIVND (reference sequence). The CDR3 bases that were read are TGTGCCAGTAGTCTACAGGGTCCCTACAATGAC. This codes for CASSLQGPYND. The entire CDR3 is CASSLQGPYNDYTF.

Details on this clone: The CDR3 goes on 3 residues after the read ends, and that part is filled in from the germline J gene. This chain links TRBV5-1 with TRBJ2-2, with D maybe TRBD1 (6 bases). The CDR3 is 17 residues long. CDR1 SGHRS and CDR2 YFSETQ come from the germline V gene. V was trimmed by 2 bases and J by 4 bases, leaving 18 bases between them. The CDR3 reads CASSFLPRQAATGELFF. The CDR3 DNA, read in part, is TGCGCCAGCAGCTTTCTTCCGAGACAGGCGGCCACCGGGGAG.

As for this clone: Read sequence stops 3 residues before the CDR3 end, and the germline J gene provides the missing end. The chain joins TRBV7-3 to TRBJ2-1; 8 bases align to TRBD2. J lost 4 bases, V lost 4 bases, and 9 bases had no gene match. The germline V gene has CDR1 SGHTA and CDR2 FQGTGA. There are 16 residues in the CDR3. The sequenced CDR3 bases are TGTGCCAGCAGCTACCGAGCGGGAGCCGGTTACAATGAG. Residues: CASSYRAGAGYNE. The full-length CDR3 reads as CASSYRAGAGYNEQFF. Supplemented by reference TRBV7-3 and TRBJ2-1, the full variable domain reads GAGVSQTPSNKVTEKGKYVELRCDPISGHTALYWYRQSLGQGPEFLIYFQGTGAADDSGLPNDRFFAVRPEGSVSTLKIQRTERGDSAVYLCASSYRAGAGYNEQFFGPGTRLTVL.

To note about this clone: The observed sequence ends 3 residues before the CDR3 terminus, with the missing tail filled in from the germline J gene. This chain joins TRBV6-2 or TRBV6-3 and TRBJ2-2; 8 bases are shared with TRBD1. Trimming cost V 2 bases and J 3 bases; bases outside gene matches: 5. This CDR3 comprises 16 residues. Germline V gene sequence: CDR1 MNHEY, CDR2 SVGEGT. The DNA read from the CDR3 is TGTGCCAGCAGTTACCGGGACAGGTTGGACACCGGGGAG. Its translation: CASSYRDRLDTGE. The CDR3 in its entirety is CASSYRDRLDTGELFF.

Worth noting for this clone: The CDR3 goes on 3 residues after the read ends, and that part is filled in from the germline J gene. The chain is built from TRBV6-2 or TRBV6-3 and TRBJ1-2, with D possibly TRBD1 on 6 matching bases. There are 16 residues in the CDR3. V dropped 7 bases and J dropped 4 bases, with 22 bases sitting between them. Germline-derived CDR1 and CDR2 are MNHEY and SVGEGT. The sequenced part of the CDR3 DNA is TGTGCCAGCACCTACCGCCGACAGGCCCAAACCTATGGC. Its protein is CASTYRRQAQTYG. The CDR3 in full is CASTYRRQAQTYGYTF.

A remark on this clone: One end of the junction fails to match germline, which may point to a read error. The read stops 3 residues short of the end of the CDR3; the missing end is completed from the germline J gene. The rearrangement uses TRBV7-9 and TRBJ2-5, with 7 nucleotides matching TRBD1. CDR3 size: 15 residues. Looked up from germline, CDR1 is SEHNR and CDR2 is FQNEAQ (reference sequence). CDR3 protein: CSSTKGAHEQETQYF. Incomplete CDR3 DNA: TGTTCCAGCACTAAGGGGGCACACGAACAAGAGACC.

A word on this clone: The read ends 3 residues early relative to the CDR3; the germline J gene fills the gap. The V and J genes are TRBV18 and TRBJ2-3, with 12 nucleotides matching TRBD2. The CDR3 extends over 17 amino acids. Germline V gene lookup returns CDR1 KGHSH and CDR2 LQKENI. V was clipped by 2 bases and J by 2 bases; unmatched bases: 5. CDR3 DNA, as far as it was read: TGTGCCAGCTCACCAGGTGGACTAGCGGGGAACACAGATACG. This encodes CASSPGGLAGNTDT. The whole CDR3 is CASSPGGLAGNTDTQYF.

As for this clone: The CDR3 end falls 3 residues outside the read, so it is completed with the germline J gene. The rearrangement links TRBV7-3 to TRBJ2-1; D might be TRBD2 (6 bases). Between the trimmed V and J ends, which lost 6 bases and 0 bases, there was a span of 18 bases. This CDR3 contains 17 residues. The germline CDR1 and CDR2 sequences are SGHTA and FQGTGA. The DNA read from the CDR3 is TGTGCCAGCAGTTCTCACCGCGGGGCCAGCTCCTACAATGAG. It encodes CASSSHRGASSYNE. The CDR3 in its entirety is CASSSHRGASSYNEQFF. The entire variable domain, with the rest obtained from reference TRBV7-3 and TRBJ2-1, is as follows: GAGVSQTPSNKVTEKGKYVELRCDPISGHTALYWYRQSLGQGPEFLIYFQGTGAADDSGLPNDRFFAVRPEGSVSTLKIQRTERGDSAVYLCASSSHRGASSYNEQFFGPGTRLTVL.

A note on this clone: The read is 3 residues too short to cover the CDR3 end, so that end is filled in from the germline J gene. The chain uses TRBV7-6 and TRBJ2-1; 9 positions match TRBD1. In germline, CDR1 is SGHVS, CDR2 FNYEAQ. The ends lost 7 bases at V and 8 bases at J; junction bases unmatched: 12. The CDR3 has 15 residues. The CDR3 sequence is CASTPGQGIRHEQFF. The CDR3 DNA, read in part, is TGTGCCAGCACCCCGGGACAGGGAATACGTCATGAG.